The 8 T cell receptor beta chains given below trace back to one sample, sequenced in a study of shared clonotypes between healthy human individuals. Clones were sequenced by immunoSEQ multiplex PCR, and TCRdb holds only the in-frame ones, with some missing. The profile shows a few million clones, 85% to 95% of them singletons. The sample consisted of naive CD4+ T cells from PBMCs. Subset reported: CD45RA+ positively selected. The receptors originated from a man between 18 and 35 years old in good health. Some clones in this sample may be carry-over from other donors' samples.

The V and J genes are TRBV15 and TRBJ2-3; D unclear. With 0 bases removed from V and 2 bases from J, the gap between germline ends came to 6 bases. Germline V lookup: CDR1 LNHNV, CDR2 YYDKDF (reference sequence). CDR3 length equals 14 residues. This CDR3 reads CATSRDSDTDTQYF. DNA for the CDR3: TGTGCCACCAGCAGAGATTCTGACACAGATACGCAGTATTTT. Supplemented by reference TRBV15 and TRBJ2-3, the full variable domain reads DAMVIQNPRYQVTQFGKPVTLSCSQTLNHNVMYWYQQKSSQAPKLLFHYYDKDFNNEADTPDNFQSRRPNTSFCFLDIRSPGLGDTAMYLCATSRDSDTDTQYFGPGTRLTVL.

CDR3 region: CASSMGDALYYGYTF. The CDR3 DNA follows: TGTGCCAGTAGCATGGGTGACGCGCTGTACTATGGCTACACCTTC. This chain uses TRBV19 with TRBJ1-2; D is undetermined. Germline values: CDR1 LNHDA, CDR2 SQIVND (reference sequence). The CDR3 is 15 amino acids. V lost 6 bases and J 3 bases, leaving 17 bases between the germline ends.

The chain has TRBV7-9 and TRBJ2-1; the D gene could be TRBD1 or TRBD2 (5 bases each). The CDR3 has 17 amino acids. Germline-derived CDR1 and CDR2 are SEHNR and FQNEAQ (reference sequence). Trimming shortened V by 6 bases and J by 7 bases, and 25 bases separated the two germline ends. The CDR3: CASSRKSPGPMANEQFF. CDR3 in DNA: TGTGCCAGCAGTCGTAAAAGCCCGGGACCCATGGCGAATGAGCAGTTCTTC.

The V and J genes are TRBV28 and TRBJ2-7, with a tentative D call TRBD2 (6 bases). The V gene's germline CDR1 is MDHEN and CDR2 SYDVKM. This CDR3 comprises 15 residues. Trimming stripped 6 bases from V and 0 bases from J, with 15 bases between. The CDR3 nucleotides are TGTGCCAGCAGGAAGGCCGGGGGTTACTCCTACGAGCAGTACTTC. It codes for CASRKAGGYSYEQYF. The full variable domain, completed using reference TRBV28 and TRBJ2-7, is DVKVTQSSRYLVKRTGEKVFLECVQDMDHENMFWYRQDPGLGLRLIYFSYDVKMKEKGDIPEGYSVSREKKERFSLILESASTNQTSMYLCASRKAGGYSYEQYFGPGTRLTVT.

This chain connects TRBV7-3 to TRBJ2-1; TRBD1 matches at 7 bases. The V and J ends lost 4 bases and 6 bases, in that order; junction bases with no gene match: 6. The CDR3 sequence is 14 residues long. From germline, CDR1 is SGHTA and CDR2 FQGTGA. CDR3 loop: CASSSGGRGNEQFF. In DNA, the CDR3 is TGTGCCAGCAGCTCAGGGGGACGAGGCAATGAGCAGTTCTTC.

The rearrangement uses TRBV7-2 and TRBJ2-3; TRBD2 might be the D (5 bases). V was shortened by 1 base and J by 9 bases, with 11 bases between the two germline ends. Germline V gene sequence: CDR1 SGHTA, CDR2 FQGNSA. The length of the CDR3 is 13 residues. CDR3 region: CASSLVEGSTQYF. CDR3 nucleotides: TGTGCCAGCAGCTTAGTAGAGGGATCGACGCAGTATTTT.

The rearrangement links TRBV30 to TRBJ2-1; 8 positions match TRBD2. The trim removed 1 base at V and 2 bases at J, leaving 7 bases unmatched. This CDR3 region has 16 residues. Germline V gene data show CDR1 as GTSNPN and CDR2 as SVGIG (reference sequence). DNA for the CDR3: TGTGCCTGGAGTGCGTCTAGCGGGCAGACCTACAATGAGCAGTTCTTC. Residues: CAWSASSGQTYNEQFF.

The genes are TRBV4-3 and TRBJ2-1, with D hard to call. From germline, CDR1 is LGHNA and CDR2 YSLEER. The CDR3 contains 13 residues. Trimming removed 1 base at V and 5 bases at J, with 6 bases between. CDR3 residues: CASSQGPNNEQFF. The CDR3 nucleotides read TGCGCCAGCAGCCAAGGACCTAACAATGAGCAGTTCTTC.